The 27 T cell receptor beta chains reported below all come from one sample, sequenced in a study of T cells in narcolepsy (dated by TCRdb to 2016 to 2019). To prepare the library, the immunoSEQ multiplex PCR assay was applied. The clones in this table, taken by TCRdb from immuneACCESS, are in-frame only. Not every clone is retained; where verified, under half of the shortfall comes from an unresolved V gene, and the cause of the rest is unknown. The sample profile shows about 25,000 clones; 80% to 90% of them were found once. 1.3% of the sample goes to the ten largest clones. Sequenced material: CD45RA- memory CD4+ T cells from PBMCs. The cell subset or site tag for this specimen amounts to: memory T cells sorted ex vivo from peripheral blood. These receptors all come from a human donor with narcolepsy.

The chain links TRBV2 to TRBJ2-2; D not resolved. Germline V gene lookup returns CDR1 SNHLY and CDR2 FYNNEI. Trimming left V 5 bases short and J 0 bases short, with 7 bases between. The CDR3 covers 14 residues. In nucleotides, the CDR3 is TGTGCCAGCAGTATGAGGACGAACACCGGGGAGCTGTTTTTT. Protein sequence: CASSMRTNTGELFF.

The V gene is TRBV5-4, the J gene TRBJ2-2, with 7 positions matching TRBD2. Germline V gives CDR1 SGHNT, CDR2 YYREEE (reference sequence). After removal of 3 bases from V and 1 base from J, the junction contained 6 bases not matched to a gene. The CDR3 has 16 amino acids. CDR3 coding DNA: TGTGCCAGCAGCTCCTATCTAGCGGAGAACACCGGGGAGCTGTTTTTT. Translating gives CASSSYLAENTGELFF.

Notes on this clone: One end of the junction fails to match germline, which may point to a read error. This chain connects TRBV10-3 to TRBJ2-3, with D possibly TRBD2 on 6 matching bases. The CDR3 totals 14 residues. CDR1 and CDR2 from the germline V gene are ENHRY and SYGVKD. The CDR3 sequence is CALRRGLTTDTQYF. The DNA of the CDR3 is TGTGCCCTCAGGCGGGGACTTACCACAGATACGCAGTATTTT.

The chain uses TRBV7-9 and TRBJ2-7; 8 bases are shared with TRBD1. The germline V gene encodes CDR1 SEHNR and CDR2 FQNEAQ (reference sequence). J lost 0 bases, V lost 5 bases, and 6 bases had no gene match. The CDR3 is made up of 15 amino acids. The CDR3 sequence is CASSPGQGSSYEQYF. The CDR3 coding sequence is TGTGCCAGCAGCCCCGGACAGGGAAGCTCCTACGAGCAGTACTTC.

The genes are TRBV15 and TRBJ2-6; 8 positions agree with TRBD1. CDR3 length: 15 residues. CDR1 and CDR2 (germline): LNHNV, YYDKDF (reference sequence). V gave up 5 bases and J gave up 3 bases; unmatched junction bases: 3. DNA of the CDR3: TGTGCCACCAGCGGACAGGGCAGTGGGGCCAACGTCCTGACTTTC. Its protein is CATSGQGSGANVLTF.

The gene calls are TRBV7-2 and TRBJ2-5, with a possible D match to TRBD2 (5 bases). The CDR3 extends over 15 amino acids. Germline assignment: CDR1 SGHTA and CDR2 FQGNSA. V lost 5 bases, J lost 1 base, and 14 bases lay in between. CDR3 in amino acids: CASSLGVGVQETQYF. In DNA form, the CDR3 reads TGTGCCAGCAGCCTTGGGGTGGGAGTCCAAGAGACCCAGTACTTC. The complete variable domain, with remaining parts taken from reference TRBV7-2 and TRBJ2-5, reads GAGVSQSPSNKVTEKGKDVELRCDPISGHTALYWYRQSLGQGLEFLIYFQGNSAPDKSGLPSDRFSAERTGGSVSTLTIQRTQQEDSAVYLCASSLGVGVQETQYFGPGTRLLVL.

The genes are TRBV5-4 and TRBJ2-6, with D uncertain. The CDR3 has 15 amino acids. Germline CDR1 SGHNT, CDR2 YYREEE (reference sequence). The V and J ends lost 3 bases and 1 base respectively, with 8 bases between them. The chain's CDR3 is CASSSLDSGANVLTF. The CDR3 bases are TGTGCCAGCAGCTCCTTGGATTCTGGGGCCAACGTCCTGACTTTC.

This chain connects TRBV7-2 to TRBJ2-1, with 12 bases lining up with TRBD2. The CDR3 loop spans 15 amino acids. After removal of 7 bases from V and 7 bases from J, the junction contained 8 bases not matched to a gene. Germline CDR1 and CDR2: SGHTA and FQGNSA. For the CDR3, the DNA is TGTGCCAGCAACCCGACTAGCGGGAGTTCTAATGAGCAGTTCTTC. As protein: CASNPTSGSSNEQFF.

This clone was seen only once. V and J are TRBV11-2 and TRBJ2-1, with D maybe TRBD1 (7 bases). Trimming removed 1 base at V and 6 bases at J, with 13 bases between. The CDR3 spans 15 residues. Germline CDR1 SGHAT, CDR2 FQNNGV. CDR3 loop: CASSLGAGGSNEQFF. CDR3 nucleotide sequence: TGTGCCAGCAGCTTAGGGGCAGGGGGGAGCAATGAGCAGTTCTTC.

The CDR3, as DNA: TGTGCCAGCAGTGTGGGAGGGGACGGAGGGGAGCTGTTTTTT. This encodes CASSVGGDGGELFF. This rearrangement joins TRBV2 to TRBJ2-2, with 7 bases lining up with TRBD2. The CDR3 loop spans 14 amino acids. The V gene end was trimmed by 4 bases and the J gene end by 8 bases; junction bases not matched to a gene: 7. Germline lookup yields CDR1 SNHLY and CDR2 FYNNEI.

The V gene is TRBV19, the J gene TRBJ2-3, with a possible D match to TRBD1 (6 bases). The CDR3 is 13 amino acids. Trimming pared 9 bases from V and 0 bases from J, leaving 10 bases between. Per the germline V gene, CDR1 is LNHDA and CDR2 is SQIVND (reference sequence). CDR3 bases: TGTGCCAGCAGGGGTTTAAGCACAGATACGCAGTATTTT. This gives the protein CASRGLSTDTQYF.

The J gene is TRBJ1-5, the V gene TRBV5-5, with a weak D call TRBD1 (5 bases). V lost 4 bases to trimming and J lost 4 bases, with 15 bases between them. CDR1 and CDR2 (germline): SGHKS, YYEKEE (reference sequence). The CDR3 spans 15 residues. In DNA form, the CDR3 reads TGTGCCAGCAGCATCTACGACAGTCGGAATCAGCCCCAGCATTTT. It yields the protein CASSIYDSRNQPQHF.

The rearrangement joins TRBV18 to TRBJ1-5; possibly TRBD1 for D (6 bases). This CDR3 contains 15 residues. Trimming shortened V by 4 bases and J by 3 bases, and 13 bases separated the two germline ends. Germline CDR1 reads KGHSH; CDR2 reads LQKENI. CDR3 in amino acids: CASSRIQGDNQPQHF. The CDR3, as DNA: TGTGCCAGCTCACGTATACAGGGTGACAATCAGCCCCAGCATTTT.

This clone was seen just once. This rearrangement joins TRBV29-1 to TRBJ2-5; no reliable D call. Trimming removed 1 base at V and 5 bases at J, with 5 bases between. The length of the CDR3 is 11 residues. Germline V gene sequence: CDR1 SQVTM, CDR2 ANQGSEA. The CDR3 region is CSVEVEETQYF. CDR3 nucleotide sequence: TGCAGCGTTGAAGTCGAGGAGACCCAGTACTTC.

The J gene is TRBJ2-5, the V gene TRBV29-1; 7 bases are shared with TRBD2. Germline V lookup: CDR1 SQVTM, CDR2 ANQGSEA. The CDR3 consists of 14 residues. With V trimmed by 7 bases and J by 1 base, 9 bases remained unmatched. CDR3: CSAWGGAAQETQYF. The CDR3 nucleotides read TGCAGCGCATGGGGGGGAGCTGCCCAAGAGACCCAGTACTTC.

This chain connects TRBV19 to TRBJ2-2, with TRBD2 matching over 11 bases. Germline loops: CDR1 LNHDA, CDR2 SQIVND (reference sequence). The CDR3 is 16 amino acids. Unmatched junction bases numbered 8, after V lost 5 bases and J lost 6 bases. The CDR3 DNA is TGTGCCAGTAGTCCGACTAGCGGGAAGATTGCCGGGGAGCTGTTTTTT. Protein: CASSPTSGKIAGELFF.

The CDR3 coding sequence is TGTGCCAGCAGTTTGATAGTCCCCTACAATGAGCAGTTCTTC. As protein: CASSLIVPYNEQFF. The chain combines TRBV27 with TRBJ2-1, with D unclear. CDR3 length equals 14 residues. Germline V gene lookup returns CDR1 MNHEY and CDR2 SMNVEV (reference sequence). Trimming pared 3 bases from V and 2 bases from J, leaving 8 bases between.

This rearrangement joins TRBV6-1 to TRBJ2-1, with TRBD2 matching 10 bases. Trimming at V came to 7 bases and at J to 7 bases, leaving 7 bases not matched to a gene. Germline CDR1 is MNHNS and CDR2 is SASEGT. CDR3 length: 14 amino acids. The CDR3 loop reads CASIVAGGRNEQFF. CDR3 nucleotide sequence: TGTGCCAGCATTGTAGCGGGAGGACGGAATGAGCAGTTCTTC.

The rearrangement links TRBV5-8 to TRBJ1-5; D unclear. The germline V and J ends were trimmed by 9 bases and 2 bases, with 12 bases remaining between them. This CDR3 has 13 amino acids. Germline V gives CDR1 SGHTS, CDR2 YDEGEE. CDR3 DNA: TGTGCCACCCGGTGGGCAGGCAATCAGCCCCAGCATTTT. This gives the protein CATRWAGNQPQHF. Using reference TRBV5-8 and TRBJ1-5 for the parts outside the CDR3, the full variable domain is EAGVTQSPTHLIKTRGQQATLRCSPISGHTSVYWYQQALGLGLQFLLWYDEGEERNRGNFPPRFSGRQFPNYSSELNVNALELEDSALYLCATRWAGNQPQHFGDGTRLSIL.

The chain combines TRBV5-6 with TRBJ2-5; 9 positions agree with TRBD2. The CDR3 extends over 18 amino acids. From germline, CDR1 is SGHDT and CDR2 YYEEEE. The J segment lost 0 bases and the V segment lost 0 bases, leaving 9 bases of the junction unmatched. The CDR3 loop is CASSLGLREGRYQETQYF. CDR3 in DNA: TGTGCCAGCAGCTTGGGTTTGCGGGAGGGCCGGTACCAAGAGACCCAGTACTTC.

This clone was seen a handful of times. The V gene is TRBV7-2, the J gene TRBJ2-2; 8 bases map to TRBD1. This CDR3 is 14 amino acids long. Germline assignment: CDR1 SGHTA and CDR2 FQGNSA. The J segment lost 4 bases and the V segment lost 4 bases, leaving 2 bases of the junction unmatched. CDR3 sequence reads: CASSSGQVTGELFF. The CDR3 bases are TGTGCCAGCAGCTCGGGACAGGTCACCGGGGAGCTGTTTTTT. Full variable domain (missing parts from reference TRBV7-2 and TRBJ2-2): GAGVSQSPSNKVTEKGKDVELRCDPISGHTALYWYRQSLGQGLEFLIYFQGNSAPDKSGLPSDRFSAERTGGSVSTLTIQRTQQEDSAVYLCASSSGQVTGELFFGEGSRLTVL.

The chain is built from TRBV11-1 and TRBJ2-3; the D gene could be TRBD1 or TRBD2 (6 bases each). In germline, CDR1 is SGHAT, CDR2 FQDESV (reference sequence). CDR3 length equals 19 residues. V lost 3 bases, J lost 2 bases, and 24 bases lay in between. DNA for the CDR3: TGTGCCAGCAGCTTGAGAAGGGGGAGGATCCGGAATTCCACAGATACGCAGTATTTT. It is translated as CASSLRRGRIRNSTDTQYF.

V usage is TRBV7-9 and J usage is TRBJ2-3; D is unclear. V shed 1 base and J shed 2 bases, with 10 bases lying between them. Germline assignment: CDR1 SEHNR and CDR2 FQNEAQ (reference sequence). The CDR3 extends over 15 amino acids. The CDR3 loop reads CASSLEGRHTDTQYF. CDR3 coding DNA: TGTGCCAGCAGCTTAGAAGGCAGGCACACAGATACGCAGTATTTT.

This chain uses TRBV4-2 with TRBJ2-2, with TRBD2 matching over 9 bases. The germline CDR1 and CDR2 sequences are LGHNA and YNFKEQ. The CDR3 spans 18 residues. With V trimmed by 0 bases and J by 3 bases, 8 bases remained unmatched. CDR3 amino acids: CASSQDPLAGLYTGELFF. As DNA, the CDR3 is TGTGCCAGCAGCCAAGATCCGCTAGCGGGACTATACACCGGGGAGCTGTTTTTT.

This chain uses TRBV28 with TRBJ1-2, with 7 nucleotides matching TRBD1. Per the germline V gene, CDR1 is MDHEN and CDR2 is SYDVKM. CDR3 length: 16 amino acids. The V gene end was trimmed by 2 bases and the J gene end by 4 bases; junction bases not matched to a gene: 10. The CDR3 here is CASSLTRTGGSYGYTF. The CDR3 nucleotides are TGTGCCAGCAGTTTAACTCGGACAGGCGGTTCCTATGGCTACACCTTC.

This sequence joins TRBV15 and TRBJ2-2, with D hard to call. V was clipped by 0 bases and J by 7 bases, with 9 bases between them. The CDR3 has 14 residues. Germline CDR1 and CDR2: LNHNV and YYDKDF (reference sequence). In DNA form, the CDR3 reads TGTGCCACCAGCAGAGATCGAGCGAGCGGGGAGCTGTTTTTT. Its translation: CATSRDRASGELFF.

This chain joins TRBV6-5 and TRBJ1-6; D remains unclear. Germline lookup yields CDR1 MNHEY and CDR2 SVGAGI. The V end lost 5 bases, the J end lost 9 bases, and 8 bases lay between the germline ends. The CDR3 contains 12 residues. CDR3 in amino acids: CASSKVGSPLHF. The CDR3 region has the DNA TGTGCCAGCAGTAAAGTCGGTTCACCCCTCCACTTT.